The 21 T cell receptor beta chains below were found in one sample sequenced in a study of CD8+CD57+ T cells in acquired aplastic anemia. Profiling that covered TCR beta VDJ and CDR3 relied on genomic DNA as its template. TCRdb redid the calling of the reads with MiXCR, one entry per CDR3 protein. The data show around 190,000 distinct CDR3 sequences, with roughly 57% seen just once and over 25% held by the top ten. The sample comprised sorted CD4+, CD8+, or CD8+CD57+ T cells (not recorded which) from PBMCs. These receptors originate from a human donor in good health.

The chain has TRBV28 and TRBJ2-1; D is possibly TRBD1 (5 bases). CDR1 is MDHEN, CDR2 SYDVKM, per germline. The length of the CDR3 is 14 residues. V lost 10 bases and J 5 bases, leaving 18 bases between the germline ends. CDR3 nucleotide sequence: TGTGCCACTACACCGTTGGACACCGACAATGAGCAGTTCTTC. Translating it yields CATTPLDTDNEQFF.

This clonotype was detected a few times. The CDR3 spells CASSFYGQGDPFF. CDR3 in DNA: TGTGCCAGCAGTTTTTACGGACAGGGGGATCCTTTCTTT. The rearrangement uses TRBV12-3 or TRBV12-4 and TRBJ1-1, with TRBD1 identical over 10 bases. This CDR3 has 13 amino acids. Unmatched junction bases numbered 7, after V lost 3 bases and J lost 12 bases.

The DNA for the CDR3 is TGCAGCGCTAGGGGTGGGGGTGGTGGGGGTACGCAGTATTTT. Translation: CSARGGGGGGTQYF. The chain carries TRBV29-1 and TRBJ2-3; D is perhaps TRBD1 or TRBD2 (5 bases each). Germline CDR1 reads SQVTM; CDR2 reads ANQGSEA. The CDR3 is 14 amino acids. The V end was cut by 7 bases, the J end by 8 bases, with 22 bases between.

The J gene is TRBJ1-2, the V gene TRBV7-9; 10 positions match TRBD1. Trimming at V came to 5 bases and at J to 7 bases, leaving 7 bases not matched to a gene. The germline V gene has CDR1 SEHNR and CDR2 FQNEAQ (reference sequence). This CDR3 has 14 amino acids. The CDR3 sequence is CASSEDRGAAGYTF. CDR3 DNA sequence: TGTGCCAGCAGCGAGGACAGGGGGGCAGCTGGCTACACCTTC.

The V call is TRBV12-3 or TRBV12-4, the J call TRBJ1-2; D is unresolved. The V end was cut by 7 bases, the J end by 13 bases, with 16 bases between. The CDR3 runs to 11 residues. In DNA form, the CDR3 reads TGTGCCAGCACTTCGACTAGCGGGGTCACCTTC. Its translation is CASTSTSGVTF.

The sample holds a few counts of this clonotype. The V gene is TRBV6-1, the J gene TRBJ1-5; D perhaps matches TRBD1 (5 bases). Germline CDR1 reads MNHNS; CDR2 reads SASEGT. The CDR3 is made up of 15 amino acids. Trimming removed 8 bases from V and 4 bases from J, with 18 bases in between. The CDR3 coding sequence is TGTGCCAGCGCTACCGGGGGAAATAGTAATCAGCCCCAGCATTTT. Residues: CASATGGNSNQPQHF.

This clonotype was detected a few times. The chain links TRBV10-3 to TRBJ1-1; 8 nucleotides agree with TRBD1. V dropped 4 bases and J dropped 2; count of bases not matched to a gene: 9. The CDR3 extends over 16 amino acids. The germline V gene encodes CDR1 ENHRY and CDR2 SYGVKD. The CDR3 loop reads CAISAENGQGNTEAFF. CDR3 in DNA: TGTGCCATCAGTGCCGAGAACGGACAGGGAAACACTGAAGCTTTCTTT.

V and J are TRBV20-1 and TRBJ1-6; a possible D gene is TRBD1 (5 bases). CDR1 and CDR2 from the germline V gene are DFQATT and SNEGSKA (reference sequence). The CDR3 sequence is 14 residues long. The V end was cut by 0 bases, the J end by 7 bases, with 10 bases between. CDR3 residues: CSARDGGDNSPLHF. Written as DNA, the CDR3 is TGCAGTGCTAGAGATGGAGGGGACAATTCACCCCTCCACTTT.

The genes are TRBV5-6 and TRBJ2-7; D is ambiguous. The germline V and J ends were trimmed by 3 bases and 3 bases, with 19 bases remaining between them. Germline V gene lookup returns CDR1 SGHDT and CDR2 YYEEEE. This CDR3 is built from 16 residues. CDR3 sequence: CASSSWIWSFDYEQYF. The CDR3 nucleotides are TGTGCCAGCAGCTCCTGGATATGGTCTTTTGACTACGAGCAGTACTTC.

The chain employs TRBV9 and TRBJ1-6; D uncertain. Germline V CDR1 and CDR2: SGDLS, YYNGEE. Trimming left V 2 bases short and J 8 bases short, with 11 bases between. This CDR3 is built from 14 residues. CDR3 sequence reads: CASSVGGSYSPLHF. The CDR3 nucleotides are TGTGCCAGCAGCGTGGGCGGATCCTATTCACCCCTCCACTTT.

This clonotype was observed at least ten times. The V and J genes are TRBV7-6 and TRBJ2-2; D call uncertain. The CDR3 has 15 amino acids. Trimming removed 1 base from V and 1 base from J, with 7 bases in between. CDR1 and CDR2 from the germline V gene are SGHVS and FNYEAQ. The CDR3, as DNA: TGTGCCAGCAGCTTAGTGATGGGGAACACCGGGGAGCTGTTTTTT. It is translated as CASSLVMGNTGELFF.

This rearrangement joins TRBV2 to TRBJ2-7; D unclear. CDR1 SNHLY and CDR2 FYNNEI come from the germline V gene. CDR3 length: 12 residues. Trimming stripped 7 bases from V and 2 bases from J, with 9 bases between. The CDR3 is CASKRFAYEQYF. The CDR3 DNA follows: TGTGCCAGCAAGAGGTTCGCCTACGAGCAGTACTTC.

The CDR3 loop is CASSTEQGWYSPLHF. The CDR3 DNA reads as TGTGCCAGCAGCACTGAACAGGGTTGGTACTCACCCCTCCACTTT. This rearrangement joins TRBV9 to TRBJ1-6; D is perhaps TRBD1 (6 bases). The germline V and J ends were trimmed by 4 bases and 10 bases, with 18 bases remaining between them. In germline, CDR1 is SGDLS, CDR2 YYNGEE. This CDR3 region has 15 residues.

For this clonotype: Sequence at one end of the junction differs from germline and may be a read error. The chain uses TRBV5-4 and TRBJ2-7; D is ambiguous. The CDR3 runs to 13 residues. The germline CDR1 and CDR2 sequences are SGHNT and YYREEE (reference sequence). The chain's CDR3 is CTSSLPDTYEQYF. CDR3 sequence (DNA): TGTACCAGCAGCTTGCCAGATACCTACGAGCAGTACTTC.

This clonotype was recorded at least ten times. V is TRBV6-1 and J is TRBJ2-7, with TRBD1 as a possible D gene (5 bases). Germline V gives CDR1 MNHNS, CDR2 SASEGT. The ends were cut back, 8 bases at V and 2 bases at J, with 16 bases in the middle. The length of the CDR3 is 14 residues. DNA of the CDR3: TGTGCCAGCTGGAATCACAGGTTACCCTACGAGCAGTACTTC. This codes for CASWNHRLPYEQYF.

This clonotype was seen a handful of times. The rearrangement links TRBV28 to TRBJ2-7; 10 bases map to TRBD1. This CDR3 has 15 amino acids. The germline gives CDR1 MDHEN, CDR2 SYDVKM. Unmatched junction bases numbered 13, after V lost 8 bases and J lost 6 bases. The CDR3 nucleotides are TGTGCCAGCGCCCCTGCTGGGACAGGGGAAGGCGAGCAGTACTTC. It is translated as CASAPAGTGEGEQYF.

With regard to this clonotype: Possible read error: a much larger clone is one base away. This chain links TRBV6-5 with TRBJ1-1; TRBD1 is a possible D gene (5 bases). Germline CDR1 MNHEY, CDR2 SVGAGI. CDR3 length: 16 residues. The V end was cut by 0 bases, the J end by 4 bases, with 15 bases between. The CDR3 is CASSYSTQVLSTEAFF. In nucleotides, the CDR3 is TGTGCCAGCAGTTACTCGACACAGGTCTTGAGCACTGAAGCTTTCTTT.

The chain recombines TRBV9 with TRBJ2-1; TRBD1 matches at 11 bases. V gave up 6 bases and J gave up 3 bases; unmatched junction bases: 11. Germline-derived CDR1 and CDR2 are SGDLS and YYNGEE. This CDR3 comprises 17 residues. The CDR3 loop reads CASNGQGAHTGYNEQFF. CDR3 DNA sequence: TGTGCCAGCAACGGACAGGGGGCTCATACTGGCTACAATGAGCAGTTCTTC.

V gene TRBV7-2 combines with J gene TRBJ1-1, with D uncertain. The CDR3 has 12 residues. V was shortened by 5 bases and J by 4 bases, with 8 bases between the two germline ends. Germline V gene lookup returns CDR1 SGHTA and CDR2 FQGNSA. This CDR3 is CASSPPVTEAFF. CDR3 DNA sequence: TGTGCCAGCAGCCCCCCGGTCACTGAAGCTTTCTTT.

The rearrangement links TRBV2 to TRBJ2-7, with 16 bases identical to TRBD2. This CDR3 region has 16 residues. Germline CDR1 and CDR2: SNHLY and FYNNEI. With 3 bases clipped from V and 1 base from J, the junction kept 0 bases outside the gene matches. The CDR3 nucleotides read TGTGCCAGCAGTGAGGGACTAGCGGGAGGGTCCTACGAGCAGTACTTC. Amino acid sequence: CASSEGLAGGSYEQYF.

The chain links TRBV3-1 to TRBJ2-1; unclear D gene. Germline lookup yields CDR1 LGHDT and CDR2 YNNKEL (reference sequence). Trimming stripped 4 bases from V and 9 bases from J, with 13 bases between. There are 13 residues in the CDR3. The CDR3 region is CASSPTGNGEQFF. The CDR3 DNA follows: TGTGCCAGCAGCCCCACTGGTAACGGTGAGCAGTTCTTC.